This T cell receptor (beta chain) was sequenced in a study of identical twins. Study observations and caveats: Conclusions were drawn cross-sectionally by statistical analysis, without following the same donors.

Template switching added a universal primer site, and cDNA bore unique molecular identifiers. TCRdb independently ran MiXCR on the 5' RACE reads; one entry per CDR3 protein. The data show around 960,000 distinct CDR3 sequences, 9% to 15% seen once. This clonotype was counted between two and nine times. The antigen is not known. This same sample was also taken into another study, of yellow fever vaccine responses in identical twins. That paper adds: In identical twins, vaccine T cell responses appeared partly shared and partly individual.

The TCR sequence derives from a woman between 18 and 29 years old in good health. Specimen: PBMCs.

CDR3 sequence: CSASHNLYEQYV. DNA for the CDR3: TGCAGTGCTAGCCACAACCTTTACGAGCAGTACGTC. J is TRBJ2-7 and V is TRBV20-1; D gene uncertain. This CDR3 contains 12 residues. The ends were cut back, 3 bases at V and 4 bases at J, with 10 bases in the middle. Germline assignment: CDR1 DFQATT and CDR2 SNEGSKA (reference sequence).